This TCR beta chain was recovered during a study of OX40 agonist ivuxolimab in advanced cancers. Study-level background: An agonistic human IgG2 monoclonal antibody against OX40 (CD134) was given. Three individuals attained partial responses, comprising one hepatocellular carcinoma case and two cutaneous melanoma cases.

V lost 5 bases to trimming and J lost 8 bases, with 15 bases between them. CDR1 is SQVTM and CDR2 is ANQGSEA in the germline V gene. The CDR3 length is 12 residues. The protocol was immunoSEQ multiplex PCR, while the TCRdb copy is restricted to in-frame clones and leaves out a portion. The sample includes 89,000 or so clones, 80% to 90% of them seen just once. The sequence was collected from an adult with an advanced solid tumor such as melanoma, head and neck, liver or kidney cancer. The source material was CD4+ or CD8+ T cells sorted from blood, sampled in a trial of the OX40 agonist ivuxolimab. The chain carries TRBV29-1 and TRBJ1-2; D gene ambiguous. The CDR3 nucleotides read TGCAGCGTTTCAGACTTGGCTCGGGGCTACACCTTC. Its translation is CSVSDLARGYTF.